A selection of T cell receptor beta chains follows, all from one sample in a study of cytomegalovirus exposure and HLA in healthy donors. Assay: immunoSEQ multiplex PCR; the TCRdb copy retains only in-frame clones and omits some. Here the sample spans some 190,000 clones, approximately 86% being singletons. Sequencing was performed on PBMCs. The receptors come from a woman younger than 45 in good health and CMV-seronegative. Each CDR3 is given with its conserved first and last residue. Each record gives: J gene, V gene, D gene, CDR3 length, clone size, CDR3 protein, CDR3 DNA. A D gene is named only where the DNA matches it firmly. Rows give clone size only sometimes, using once, few, many, or a class for an expanded clone.

>TRBJ2-3|TRBV5-1|TRBD1|14|once
CASSTRQGTDTQYF
TGCGCCAGCAGCACCCGACAGGGTACAGATACGCAGTATTTT
>TRBJ1-1|TRBV18|TRBD1|14|once
CASSLQGEDTEAFF
TGTGCCAGTTCTCTCCAGGGGGAGGACACTGAAGCTTTCTTT
>TRBJ1-5|TRBV6-6|.|15|few
CASSSYRVGDQPQHF
TGTGCCAGCAGTTCATACAGGGTTGGGGATCAGCCCCAGCATTTT
>TRBJ1-1|TRBV29-1|.|13|.
CSVEDQVNTEAFF
TGCAGCGTTGAAGATCAGGTGAACACTGAAGCTTTCTTT
>TRBJ2-7|TRBV2|TRBD1|14|.
CASQPTGISYEQYF
TGTGCCAGCCAACCGACAGGGATCTCCTACGAGCAGTACTTC
>TRBJ2-2|TRBV19|.|14|.
CASTERESAGELFF
TGTGCCAGTACAGAGCGCGAATCAGCCGGGGAGCTGTTTTTT
>TRBJ1-1|TRBV6-1|.|13|.
CASEGQFIGGAFF
TGTGCCAGCGAAGGACAGTTCATAGGTGGAGCTTTCTTT
>TRBJ2-1|TRBV29-1|TRBD2|15|.
CSVVLAGGPGAEQFF
TGCAGCGTTGTACTAGCGGGGGGGCCTGGGGCAGAGCAGTTCTTC
>TRBJ2-1|TRBV19|.|15|.
CASSIDLSGLNEQFF
TGTGCCAGTAGTATAGATCTGTCAGGGCTGAATGAGCAGTTCTTC
>TRBJ2-3|TRBV5-1|.|16|.
CASSLGLLRGGDTQYF
TGCGCCAGCAGCTTGGGACTATTGAGAGGAGGAGATACGCAGTATTTT
>TRBJ2-7|TRBV27|TRBD2|13|.
CASSRDYSYEQYF
TGTGCCAGCAGTCGGGACTACTCCTACGAGCAGTACTTC
>TRBJ2-3|TRBV9|.|16|.
CASSVDRGIGPDTQYF
TGTGCCAGCAGCGTAGATCGGGGTATAGGCCCAGATACGCAGTATTTT
>TRBJ2-3|TRBV27|TRBD1|14|.
CASKTGGYSDTQYF
TGTGCCAGTAAAACAGGGGGATATTCAGATACGCAGTATTTT
>TRBJ2-1|TRBV6-1|TRBD1|17|.
CASSELPGTGNYNEQFF
TGTGCCAGCAGTGAACTCCCAGGGACAGGGAACTACAATGAGCAGTTCTTC
>TRBJ1-2|TRBV5-4|TRBD1|16|.
CASSLGDRGGYTGYTF
TGTGCCAGCAGCTTGGGGGACAGGGGAGGGTACACCGGCTACACCTTC
>TRBJ1-2|TRBV28|TRBD1|17|.
CASSLIGQVGSFEGYTF
TGTGCCAGCAGTTTAATTGGACAGGTGGGATCGTTTGAGGGCTACACCTTC
>TRBJ2-5|TRBV19|TRBD2|15|.
CASSIGAGGQETQYF
TGTGCCAGTAGTATTGGGGCGGGGGGACAAGAGACCCAGTACTTC
>TRBJ2-7|TRBV27|.|10|.
CASILYEQYF
TGTGCCAGCATCCTATACGAGCAGTACTTC
>TRBJ2-3|TRBV30|.|13|.
CAWNQQGTDTQYF
TGTGCCTGGAATCAGCAGGGCACAGATACGCAGTATTTT
>TRBJ2-1|TRBV5-1|TRBD2|15|.
CASSIRTSGPNEQFF
TGCGCCAGCAGCATCCGGACTAGCGGACCCAATGAGCAGTTCTTC
>TRBJ2-7|TRBV10-3|.|14|.
CAISEGGTHYEQYF
TGTGCCATCAGTGAGGGAGGGACTCACTACGAGCAGTACTTC
>TRBJ1-3|TRBV7-6|.|14|.
CASSLSDRGNTIYF
TGTGCCAGCAGCTTAAGCGACCGAGGAAACACCATATATTTT
>TRBJ2-7|TRBV9|TRBD2|15|.
CASSGPAGASYEQYF
TGTGCCAGCAGCGGCCCAGCGGGGGCCTCCTACGAGCAGTACTTC
>TRBJ2-7|TRBV27|TRBD2|16|.
CASSLSSLAGRYEQYF
TGTGCCAGCAGTTTATCGAGCCTAGCGGGGCGGTACGAGCAGTACTTC